This entry lists 9 T cell receptor beta chains sequenced from one sample in a study of OX40 agonist ivuxolimab in advanced cancers. Produced via immunoSEQ multiplex PCR; TCRdb's table is partial and in-frame only. The sample has about 66,000 clones; approximately 81% are singletons. Sequencing used CD4+ or CD8+ T cells sorted from blood, obtained in a trial of the OX40 agonist ivuxolimab. Receptor source: an adult with an advanced solid tumor such as melanoma, head and neck, liver or kidney cancer.

This chain connects TRBV4-2 to TRBJ2-3; D might be TRBD1 (5 bases). The CDR3 sequence is 14 residues long. The germline V and J ends were trimmed by 4 bases and 1 base, with 9 bases remaining between them. From germline, CDR1 is LGHNA and CDR2 YNFKEQ. CDR3 nucleotide sequence: TGTGCCAGCAGCCGCAGGGAAGGCACAGATACGCAGTATTTT. Residues: CASSRREGTDTQYF.

The rearrangement joins TRBV5-1 to TRBJ1-5; TRBD1 agrees at 9 bases. V lost 0 bases, J lost 5 bases, and 3 bases stayed unmatched. Germline CDR1 SGHRS, CDR2 YFSETQ. CDR3 size: 15 residues. CDR3 DNA sequence: TGCGCCAGCAGCTTGGGGACAGGGGTCGATCAGCCCCAGCATTTT. Encoded protein: CASSLGTGVDQPQHF.

CDR3 nucleotides: TGTGCCAGCAGCTTGGAGGCAGCAGGGGGCTTTGAAAAACTGTTTTTT. Translated, it gives CASSLEAAGGFEKLFF. This chain links TRBV5-5 with TRBJ1-4; 8 nucleotides agree with TRBD1. CDR3 length: 16 residues. The V segment lost 0 bases and the J segment 7 bases; nucleotides outside the gene matches: 8. Germline lookup yields CDR1 SGHKS and CDR2 YYEKEE (reference sequence). Full variable domain (missing parts from reference TRBV5-5 and TRBJ1-4): DAGVTQSPTHLIKTRGQQVTLRCSPISGHKSVSWYQQVLGQGPQFIFQYYEKEERGRGNFPDRFSARQFPNYSSELNVNALLLGDSALYLCASSLEAAGGFEKLFFGSGTQLSVL.

This sequence joins TRBV4-1 and TRBJ1-5; the match to TRBD1 covers 7 bases. This CDR3 comprises 13 residues. V shed 6 bases and J 9 bases; nucleotides not matched to a gene: 8. The germline CDR1 and CDR2 sequences are MGHRA and YSYEKL. CDR3 coding DNA: TGCGCCAGCAGTTACAGGGGCATGGGGCCCCAGCATTTT. Residues: CASSYRGMGPQHF.

The gene calls are TRBV7-2 and TRBJ2-5; maybe TRBD1 (5 bases). Looked up from germline, CDR1 is SGHTA and CDR2 is FQGNSA. The CDR3 runs to 14 residues. V was pared by 3 bases and J by 2 bases, with 10 bases between. The CDR3 sequence is CASSLGHGQETQYF. The CDR3 DNA is TGTGCCAGCAGCTTGGGGCACGGGCAAGAGACCCAGTACTTC.

CDR3 DNA sequence: TGTGCCAGCAGTGATGGCGGGGGGGCAGGGACCGGGGAGCTGTTTTTT. Protein: CASSDGGGAGTGELFF. The rearrangement uses TRBV25-1 and TRBJ2-2, with 9 bases fitting TRBD2. The CDR3 runs to 16 residues. After removal of 3 bases from V and 5 bases from J, the junction contained 7 bases not matched to a gene. Per the germline V gene, CDR1 is MGHDK and CDR2 is SYGVNS. Full variable domain (remainder filled in from reference TRBV25-1 and TRBJ2-2): EADIYQTPRYLVIGTGKKITLECSQTMGHDKMYWYQQDPGMELHLIHYSYGVNSTEKGDLSSESTVSRIRTEHFPLTLESARPSHTSQYLCASSDGGGAGTGELFFGEGSRLTVL.

This chain connects TRBV5-4 to TRBJ1-2, with D maybe TRBD1 (5 bases). The CDR3 extends over 13 amino acids. Trimming pared 4 bases from V and 4 bases from J, leaving 11 bases between. CDR1 is SGHNT and CDR2 is YYREEE in the germline V gene (reference sequence). CDR3 in amino acids: CASSTTAFYGYTF. The DNA for the CDR3 is TGTGCCAGCAGCACGACAGCTTTCTATGGCTACACCTTC.

The V gene is TRBV6-5, the J gene TRBJ2-3, with D uncertain. Per germline, CDR1 MNHEY and CDR2 SVGAGI. CDR3 length: 13 residues. Between the trimmed V and J ends, which lost 2 bases and 3 bases, there was a span of 6 bases. In nucleotides, the CDR3 is TGTGCCAGCAGTTACCTTAAGACAGATACGCAGTATTTT. Translated, it gives CASSYLKTDTQYF.

This chain joins TRBV7-2 and TRBJ2-1; 12 nucleotides match TRBD1. Germline V gives CDR1 SGHTA, CDR2 FQGNSA. This CDR3 spans 16 amino acids. J lost 10 bases, V lost 5 bases, and 12 bases had no gene match. CDR3 sequence (DNA): TGTGCCAGCAGCCCAGGTCCGGGACAGGGGGCACGGGAGCAGTTCTTC. Translation: CASSPGPGQGAREQFF. The variable domain in full, with the rest retrieved from reference TRBV7-2 and TRBJ2-1, is GAGVSQSPSNKVTEKGKDVELRCDPISGHTALYWYRQSLGQGLEFLIYFQGNSAPDKSGLPSDRFSAERTGGSVSTLTIQRTQQEDSAVYLCASSPGPGQGAREQFFGPGTRLTVL.